This is a list of T cell receptor beta chains from one sample in a study of CD8 T cells in Susac syndrome. TCRdb independently ran MiXCR on the immunoSEQ multiplex PCR reads; one entry per CDR3 protein. Of 70,000 to 75,000 distinct CDR3 sequences listed, about 92% were seen once; the top ten hold roughly 0.16%. Sequenced input: CD4+ T cells from PBMCs. All receptors derive from a human donor with Susac syndrome. The CDR3 runs from the conserved cysteine through the conserved F or W. Each record gives: D gene, clone size, V gene, J gene, CDR3 protein. A D gene is named only where the DNA matches it firmly. A clone size is listed for some rows: how often the clone was seen (once, few, many), or a class if it is expanded.

.	.	TRBV5-1	TRBJ2-1	CASSSQTGLTYNEQFF
.	once	TRBV28	TRBJ2-1	CASSQRSEQFF
.	once	TRBV18	TRBJ1-1	CASSPGAMNTEAFF
.	.	TRBV6-1	TRBJ2-5	CASSRQGQFQETQYF
.	.	TRBV2	TRBJ2-3	CASIITDTQYF
TRBD1	.	TRBV6-5	TRBJ2-4	CASSYNRGYIQYF
.	once	TRBV7-9	TRBJ2-3	CASSFIGAASTDTQYF
.	.	TRBV20-1	TRBJ1-1	CSARETTYTEAFF
.	.	TRBV20-1	TRBJ1-2	CSAPTATYGYTF
.	.	TRBV30	TRBJ2-6	CAWNRLIESSGANVLTF
.	.	TRBV20-1	TRBJ2-3	CSARGAGTTDTQYF
.	.	TRBV2	TRBJ1-5	CASTEPGGNQPQHF
.	.	TRBV6-2/TRBV6-3	TRBJ1-3	CASSWGSGNTIYF
.	once	TRBV2	TRBJ1-2	CASSVMGANYGYTF
.	once	TRBV6-5	TRBJ1-1	CASSKQGSTEAFF
TRBD2	.	TRBV23-1	TRBJ2-5	CASSQKCAGGRQETQYF
.	.	TRBV19	TRBJ2-1	CASSMGEGTRQFF
TRBD1	.	TRBV27	TRBJ2-7	CASSGQASSYEQYF
.	.	TRBV20-1	TRBJ2-5	CSARDQETQYF
TRBD1	.	TRBV7-9	TRBJ2-3	CASSPGGITDTQYF
TRBD1	.	TRBV7-9	TRBJ2-1	CASSLRGQGRNEQFF
.	.	TRBV2	TRBJ2-3	CATSPSDTQYF
.	.	TRBV5-1	TRBJ2-2	CASSLGGADTGELFF
.	.	TRBV28	TRBJ1-2	CASSYTNLGRGRGYTF
.	.	TRBV6-6	TRBJ1-2	CASTAGGGYGYTF
.	.	TRBV12-3/TRBV12-4	TRBJ2-2	CASSFRVRTGELFF
.	.	TRBV11-2	TRBJ2-3	CASSLRLTIDTQYF
.	.	TRBV30	TRBJ1-2	CAWSVHENYGYTF
TRBD2	.	TRBV6-2/TRBV6-3	TRBJ2-5	CASRYGGAETQYF
TRBD1	.	TRBV6-2/TRBV6-3	TRBJ1-1	CASRDGTGKMNTEAFF
TRBD1	.	TRBV9	TRBJ2-1	CASSVQGDSYNEQFF
TRBD1	once	TRBV5-1	TRBJ1-2	CASSRTGDNYGYTF
.	.	TRBV3-1	TRBJ2-6	CASSQASSGANVLTF
.	.	TRBV24-1	TRBJ1-1	CATGRAGDTEAFF
.	.	TRBV6-5	TRBJ1-5	CASSYRQGGRQPQHF
TRBD1	.	TRBV18	TRBJ1-2	CASSPIDRDYGYTF
.	few	TRBV4-2	TRBJ2-3	CASRRDSTDTQYF
.	.	TRBV7-2	TRBJ2-5	CASSLASGWETQYF
.	.	TRBV28	TRBJ1-1	CASTRVAMNTEAFF
TRBD1	.	TRBV2	TRBJ2-3	CASNLRGRVDTQYF